One sample yielded the 10 T cell receptor beta chains listed below, sequenced in a study of CD8+ T cells in alopecia areata. RNA extraction was followed by reverse transcription into cDNA, which acted as the sequencing template. Clones were sequenced by immunoSEQ multiplex PCR, and TCRdb holds only the in-frame ones, with some missing. This sample has about 120,000 clones, with about 49% found just once. The sequenced sample was CD8+ T cells sorted from blood, obtained at week 0. Source of these receptors: a human donor with alopecia areata.

This clone was found once. J is TRBJ1-2 and V is TRBV20-1; 7 bases are shared with TRBD1. The CDR3 runs to 11 residues. CDR1 and CDR2 (germline): DFQATT, SNEGSKA (reference sequence). V dropped 5 bases and J dropped 8; count of bases not matched to a gene: 5. The CDR3 reads CSAETGRGYTF. The CDR3 DNA is TGCAGTGCTGAGACAGGGAGAGGCTACACCTTC.

In nucleotides, the CDR3 is TGCGCCAGCACGTCCAGGATTAACACCGGGGAGCTGTTTTTT. Translating it yields CASTSRINTGELFF. The chain combines TRBV4-1 with TRBJ2-2, with D unresolved. Germline V gene sequence: CDR1 MGHRA, CDR2 YSYEKL. The CDR3 loop spans 14 amino acids. With 7 bases removed from V and 2 bases from J, the gap between germline ends came to 11 bases.

The rearrangement joins TRBV6-5 to TRBJ2-3, with D perhaps TRBD1 (5 bases). From germline, CDR1 is MNHEY and CDR2 SVGAGI. Trimming took 0 bases from V and 0 from J, leaving 10 bases between them. The CDR3 is 16 amino acids. CDR3 protein: CASSYSQASSTDTQYF. DNA of the CDR3: TGTGCCAGCAGTTACTCACAGGCGTCTAGCACAGATACGCAGTATTTT.

The sample holds a few counts of this clone. The CDR3 here is CSVRTESSYNEQFF. The CDR3 nucleotides read TGCAGCGTACGAACAGAGAGCTCCTACAATGAGCAGTTCTTC. The rearrangement joins TRBV29-1 to TRBJ2-1; D gene unclear. Trimming stripped 6 bases from V and 0 bases from J, with 12 bases between. The CDR3 extends over 14 amino acids. CDR1 SQVTM and CDR2 ANQGSEA come from the germline V gene.

The genes are TRBV5-1 and TRBJ2-7; D possibly matches TRBD1 or TRBD2 (5 bases each). CDR3 length equals 15 residues. V was trimmed by 4 bases and J by 0 bases, leaving 14 bases between them. Germline V gene sequence: CDR1 SGHRS, CDR2 YFSETQ. CDR3 sequence reads: CASSEVTGLSYEQYF. The CDR3, as DNA: TGCGCCAGCAGCGAGGTAACAGGACTCTCCTACGAGCAGTACTTC. Based on the CDR3 plus reference TRBV5-1 and TRBJ2-7, the full variable domain is KAGVTQTPRYLIKTRGQQVTLSCSPISGHRSVSWYQQTPGQGLQFLFEYFSETQRNKGNFPGRFSGRQFSNSRSEMNVSTLELGDSALYLCASSEVTGLSYEQYFGPGTRLTVT.

This clone was picked up one time. This chain links TRBV15 with TRBJ2-2; D ambiguous. Germline V gene data show CDR1 as LNHNV and CDR2 as YYDKDF (reference sequence). The CDR3 sequence is 11 residues long. Trimming cost V 7 bases and J 3 bases, with 3 bases left between them. CDR3 bases: TGTGCCACCACCGACACCGGGGAGCTGTTTTTT. Translation gives CATTDTGELFF.

This clone appeared a few times. The J gene is TRBJ1-1, the V gene TRBV29-1; 7 nucleotides line up with TRBD1. Germline V gene data show CDR1 as SQVTM and CDR2 as ANQGSEA. V trimming: 4 bases; J trimming: 4 bases; junction bases outside the gene matches: 6. The CDR3 has 13 amino acids. The CDR3 nucleotides read TGCAGCGTTGGCCCTCGACAGGGCACTGAAGCTTTCTTT. This codes for CSVGPRQGTEAFF.

The chain uses TRBV29-1 and TRBJ2-7; tentatively, D is TRBD1 or TRBD2 (6 bases each). V lost 5 bases and J 6 bases, leaving 23 bases between the germline ends. Germline V gene sequence: CDR1 SQVTM, CDR2 ANQGSEA. The CDR3 extends over 15 amino acids. The CDR3 region is CSVLNRGPPLGEQYF. For the CDR3, the DNA is TGCAGCGTTCTTAACCGGGGGCCCCCCCTCGGCGAGCAGTACTTC.

The rearrangement links TRBV27 to TRBJ2-3; no clear D gene. Germline-derived CDR1 and CDR2 are MNHEY and SMNVEV (reference sequence). This CDR3 region has 12 residues. Trimming took 5 bases from V and 4 from J, leaving 7 bases between them. CDR3 DNA: TGTGCCAGCAGTGCCTACCCAGATACGCAGTATTTT. Translation gives CASSAYPDTQYF.

In DNA form, the CDR3 reads TGTGCCAGCAGCCAACAGTGGGGGCCCACAATGGGGTACGAGCAGTACTTC. It encodes CASSQQWGPTMGYEQYF. This rearrangement joins TRBV4-2 to TRBJ2-7; possible D gene TRBD1, 6 bases. The V gene's germline CDR1 is LGHNA and CDR2 YNFKEQ. This CDR3 spans 17 amino acids. V gave up 2 bases and J gave up 4 bases, with 21 bases separating them.